This is a list of T cell receptor beta chains from one sample in a study of blood T cell repertoires in COVID-19. Here immunoSEQ multiplex PCR was the method, and the copy in TCRdb shows in-frame clones only, minus some. The sample lists 200,000 to 300,000 clones; 80% to 90% were seen once. Sequenced: PBMCs or T cells enriched from blood (not recorded which). These receptors all come from a woman in her 30s with acute COVID-19. Each CDR3 is given with its conserved first and last residue. Each record gives: V gene, J gene, clone size, D gene, CDR3 DNA, CDR3 protein. D genes are given only for firm matches. Rows give clone size only sometimes, using once, few, many, or a class for an expanded clone.

TRBV6-5	TRBJ1-1	-	TRBD1	TGTGCCAGCAGTTTGGGACAGGGACGGTGGAACACTGAAGCTTTCTTT	CASSLGQGRWNTEAFF
TRBV19	TRBJ1-5	-	TRBD1	TGTGCCAGTAGTACGAAGACAGGGGGCGCTGAACAGCCCCAGCATTTT	CASSTKTGGAEQPQHF
TRBV12-5	TRBJ1-1	-	TRBD1	TGTGCTAGTGGTTTGGACAGGGGGCTGAACACTGAAGCTTTCTTT	CASGLDRGLNTEAFF
TRBV5-1	TRBJ2-5	-	TRBD1	TGCGCCAGCAGCCCGGACAGGCAAGAGACCCAGTACTTC	CASSPDRQETQYF
TRBV18	TRBJ1-2	-	-	TGTGCCAGCTCACCGGGGCAAGATTCCTACTATGGCTACACCTTC	CASSPGQDSYYGYTF
TRBV6-5	TRBJ1-6	-	TRBD1	TGTGCCAGCGCTGACAGGGCACTCTATAATTCACCCCTCCACTTT	CASADRALYNSPLHF
TRBV29-1	TRBJ1-5	-	TRBD1	TGCAGCGTGAGGACAGGGGAGAGCAATCAGCCCCAGCATTTT	CSVRTGESNQPQHF
TRBV11-3	TRBJ1-3	few	TRBD1	TGTGCCAGCAGCCGGGACAGCTCTGGAAACACCATATATTTT	CASSRDSSGNTIYF
TRBV3-1/TRBV3-2	TRBJ1-2	-	TRBD1	TGTGCCAGCAGCCCCTTGGGACAGGGAGGTTATGGCTACACCTTC	CASSPLGQGGYGYTF
TRBV15	TRBJ1-2	-	-	TGTGCCACCAGCAGAGAGGCAGGAACTAACTATGGCTACACCTTC	CATSREAGTNYGYTF
TRBV2	TRBJ2-3	-	-	TGTGCCAGCAGTGAGAAACTAGCCCCAGATACGCAGTATTTT	CASSEKLAPDTQYF
TRBV7-9	TRBJ2-5	-	-	TGTGCCAGCAGCTTTGTACGGGGCCAAGAGACCCAGTACTTC	CASSFVRGQETQYF
TRBV6-5	TRBJ1-2	-	TRBD1	TGTGCCAGCAGTTACTCTACAGGGGGCGTAGGCTACACCTTC	CASSYSTGGVGYTF
TRBV11-2	TRBJ1-6	few	-	TGTGCCAGCAGCTTAGATCTGTCAGGGAATTCACCCCTCCACTTT	CASSLDLSGNSPLHF
TRBV4-2	TRBJ2-5	-	-	TGTGCCAGCAGCCAAGCAGGGCAAAAGTCCCAAGAGACCCAGTACTTC	CASSQAGQKSQETQYF
TRBV19	TRBJ2-7	-	TRBD2	TGTGCCAGTAGTAGGCGGGGGGGTGCCTCCTACGAGCAGTACTTC	CASSRRGGASYEQYF
TRBV30	TRBJ2-7	-	-	TGTGCCTGGAGAAGGACAGAGAGCTCCTACGAGCAGTACTTC	CAWRRTESSYEQYF
TRBV30	TRBJ2-1	-	TRBD2	TGTGCCTGGAGTGTATTGGGGGGTCGCGGGGGTGAGCAGTTCTTC	CAWSVLGGRGGEQFF
TRBV7-9	TRBJ1-1	-	-	TGTGCCAGCAGCTTAGGATTGGGGAGTGAAGCTTTCTTT	CASSLGLGSEAFF
TRBV27	TRBJ1-2	-	-	TGTGCCAGCAGTCCCATAGGGAGGCGGGATGGCTACACCTTC	CASSPIGRRDGYTF
TRBV7-2	TRBJ2-3	once	TRBD2	TGTGCCAGCAGCTTAGGACTAGCTGCGCAGTATTTT	CASSLGLAAQYF
TRBV19	TRBJ1-1	-	TRBD1	TGTGCCAGTAGTTTACAGGGGGACACTGAAGCTTTCTTT	CASSLQGDTEAFF
TRBV5-6	TRBJ2-1	once	TRBD1	TGTGCCAGCAGCTTGGTGGACAGGGCGAACAATGAGCAGTTCTTC	CASSLVDRANNEQFF
TRBV28	TRBJ1-5	-	TRBD1	TGTGCCAGCAGTTGGACAGGGGCGACAAATCAGCCCCAGCATTTT	CASSWTGATNQPQHF
TRBV19	TRBJ1-1	-	-	TGTGCCAGTAGGGGATTACAGGGTGGCACTGAAGCTTTCTTT	CASRGLQGGTEAFF
TRBV11-3	TRBJ1-1	-	-	TGTGCCAGCAGCTTAGTGCCGGGGACTGAAGCTTTCTTT	CASSLVPGTEAFF
TRBV12-3/TRBV12-4	TRBJ2-1	-	-	TGTGCCAGCCTACCCGGGACTTCCAATGAGCAGTTCTTC	CASLPGTSNEQFF
TRBV14	TRBJ2-1	-	-	TGTGCCAGCAGCCGCCCCGGGACACACGATTACAATGAGCAGTTCTTC	CASSRPGTHDYNEQFF
TRBV12-5	TRBJ2-4	-	TRBD1	TGTGCTAGTGGTTTGGTGGGGTCGGGGACAGGGTCGAAGCCTTTAGCCAAAAACATTCAGTACTTC	CASGLVGSGTGSKPLAKNIQYF
TRBV3-1/TRBV3-2	TRBJ2-3	-	-	TGTGCCAGCAGCCAAGATGTGACGGGGGATACGCAGTATTTT	CASSQDVTGDTQYF
TRBV5-4	TRBJ1-2	-	-	TGTGCCAGCAGCTTGGCACAGCCCCAGAACTATGGCTACACCTTC	CASSLAQPQNYGYTF
TRBV19	TRBJ1-5	once	-	TGTGCCAGTTCCCCTGGCCCCAATCAGCCCCAGCATTTT	CASSPGPNQPQHF
TRBV10-3	TRBJ2-3	-	TRBD2	TGTGCCATCAGCGGAGCGGGGGGGCCGAGCACAGATACGCAGTATTTT	CAISGAGGPSTDTQYF
TRBV12-5	TRBJ2-1	-	TRBD1	TGTGCTAGTGGCACGGCCCGACAGGGGACGGGAGATGAGCAGTTCTTC	CASGTARQGTGDEQFF
TRBV7-9	TRBJ2-7	few	-	TGTGCCAGCAGCTCTCCGGCAAACAGGGAGTACGAGCAGTACTTC	CASSSPANREYEQYF
TRBV5-4	TRBJ1-1	-	-	TGTGCCAGCAGCGCGGGACGGACGGGGACTGAAGCTTTCTTT	CASSAGRTGTEAFF
TRBV4-3	TRBJ2-3	once	-	TGCGCCAGCAGCCCCCCGGGGGCAGATACGCAGTATTTT	CASSPPGADTQYF
TRBV7-2	TRBJ1-2	few	-	TGTGCCAGCAGCCTACAGGTTACATATGGCTACACCTTC	CASSLQVTYGYTF
TRBV30	TRBJ2-7	once	-	TGTGCCTTCCGCCGGACAGCGGGGATAAGCTCCTACGAGCAGTACTTC	CAFRRTAGISSYEQYF
TRBV5-6	TRBJ1-1	-	-	TGTGCCAGCAGTCCCCCAGCGGGTAACACTGAAGCTTTCTTT	CASSPPAGNTEAFF
TRBV6-6	TRBJ1-4	-	-	TGTGCCAGCAGTCCTACTACAAGACAGACAACTAATGAAAAACTGTTTTTT	CASSPTTRQTTNEKLFF
TRBV10-3	TRBJ1-2	-	TRBD1	TGTGCCATCAGTGAGTACAGGGGTTATGGCTACACCTTC	CAISEYRGYGYTF
TRBV7-9	TRBJ1-2	-	-	TGTGCCAGCAGCCACTCAATGACCGGGAACTATGGCTACACCTTC	CASSHSMTGNYGYTF
TRBV11-3	TRBJ2-1	-	-	TGTGCCAGCAGCTCAGACTCCAATGAGCAGTTCTTC	CASSSDSNEQFF
TRBV5-1	TRBJ1-3	-	-	TGCGCCAGCAGCTTGGTGGAGGGTGGAAACACCATATATTTT	CASSLVEGGNTIYF
TRBV21-1	TRBJ2-3	-	-	TGTGCCAGCAGTCTGTCCTCGGGGGGCTACGGAGATACGCAGTATTTT	CASSLSSGGYGDTQYF
TRBV27	TRBJ1-1	-	-	TGTGCCAGCAGTTTAGGCCCCCCGGGGAACACTGAAGCTTTCTTT	CASSLGPPGNTEAFF
TRBV2	TRBJ2-5	-	-	TGTGCCACCTCCCCGGATGGAGAAGAGACCCAGTACTTC	CATSPDGEETQYF
TRBV19	TRBJ2-2	-	TRBD1	TGTGCCAGTATGGGACAGGGGCTCACCGGGGAGCTGTTTTTT	CASMGQGLTGELFF